Only one count was recorded for the clone carrying this T cell receptor beta chain. Samples spanned pretreatment and treatment, with 1 to 8 time points per patient. The CDR3 runs to 15 residues. Germline CDR1 is SGHRS and CDR2 is YFSETQ. The V end lost 4 bases, the J end lost 0 bases, and 11 bases lay between the germline ends. This sample was included in a study of PD-L1 blockade in urothelial cancer. On the study more broadly: Patients commenced intravenous atezolizumab, 1,200 mg every 3 weeks, in 2014. Bladder-origin urothelial cancer in males described about 85% of the roughly 29 patients. Analyses were performed on blood at 3 weeks after treatment start (the second dose) and at 6 weeks.

Profiled with immunoSEQ multiplex PCR; TCRdb holds only in-frame clones, not every one. Among about 100,000 clones, 90% to 95% were seen once, and the ten largest hold 0.92%. The sequence derives from a woman aged 80 or over with urothelial cancer. The gene calls are TRBV5-1 and TRBJ2-1, with a possible D match to TRBD2 (6 bases). This specimen was PBMCs, taken around atezolizumab (anti-PD-L1) treatment. CDR3 residues: CASSTGGISYNEQFF. The CDR3 bases are TGCGCCAGCAGCACCGGAGGGATCTCCTACAATGAGCAGTTCTTC.